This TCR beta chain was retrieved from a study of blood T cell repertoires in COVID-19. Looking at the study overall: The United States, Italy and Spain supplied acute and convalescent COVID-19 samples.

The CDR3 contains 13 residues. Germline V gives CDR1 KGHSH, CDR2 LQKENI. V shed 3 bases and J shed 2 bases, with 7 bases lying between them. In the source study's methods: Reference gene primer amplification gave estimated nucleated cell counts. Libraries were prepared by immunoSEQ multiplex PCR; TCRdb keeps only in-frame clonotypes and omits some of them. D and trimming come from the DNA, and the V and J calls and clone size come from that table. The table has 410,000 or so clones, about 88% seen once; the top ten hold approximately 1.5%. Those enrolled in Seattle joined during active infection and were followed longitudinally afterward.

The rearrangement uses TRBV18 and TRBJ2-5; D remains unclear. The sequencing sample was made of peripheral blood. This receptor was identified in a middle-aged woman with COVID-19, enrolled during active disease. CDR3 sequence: CASSPQMQETQYF. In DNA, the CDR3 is TGTGCCAGCTCACCTCAGATGCAAGAGACCCAGTACTTC.